Listed below are T cell receptor beta chains from one sample, sequenced in a study of blood T cell repertoires in COVID-19. Sequencing used immunoSEQ multiplex PCR; TCRdb keeps in-frame clones, though not all of them. The sample consists of about 200,000 clones, 85% to 90% of them appearing once. Sequenced input: peripheral blood. The receptors were gathered from a man between 18 and 29 years old with active or convalescent COVID-19. The CDR3 runs from the conserved cysteine through the conserved F or W. D genes are given only for firm matches. A row's size may be missing; if present it is once, few, many or a size class.

CDR3nt: TGTGCCAGCAAACCCGCCGGGACAGAACGAATTCAGCAGTACTTC
CDR3aa: CASKPAGTERIQQYF
j_gene: TRBJ2-7
v_gene: TRBV28
d_gene: TRBD1
abundance: .

CDR3nt: TGCAGTGCTTCAGGGGCAGGGGGCTACACCTTC
CDR3aa: CSASGAGGYTF
j_gene: TRBJ1-2
v_gene: TRBV20-1
d_gene: .
abundance: .

CDR3nt: TGTGCCAGCAGTCGGGACACCCGCTATGACTACACCTTC
CDR3aa: CASSRDTRYDYTF
j_gene: TRBJ1-2
v_gene: TRBV27
d_gene: .
abundance: .

CDR3nt: TGTGCCAGCTCCTTGAATCCGGGACAGGTGACCGGGGAGCTGTTTTTT
CDR3aa: CASSLNPGQVTGELFF
j_gene: TRBJ2-2
v_gene: TRBV5-8
d_gene: TRBD1
abundance: .

CDR3nt: TGTGCCACCAGTGCCGGTTCAGGCTATGGCTACACCTTC
CDR3aa: CATSAGSGYGYTF
j_gene: TRBJ1-2
v_gene: TRBV24-1
d_gene: .
abundance: .

CDR3nt: TGTGCCAGCAGTTTTGGTCAGGAAGCTTTCTTT
CDR3aa: CASSFGQEAFF
j_gene: TRBJ1-1
v_gene: TRBV12-3/TRBV12-4
d_gene: .
abundance: .

CDR3nt: TGTGCCAGTAGTATTGGGGGGGCTACTGAAGCTTTCTTT
CDR3aa: CASSIGGATEAFF
j_gene: TRBJ1-1
v_gene: TRBV19
d_gene: .
abundance: .

CDR3nt: TGCGCCAGCAGTGGACAGGGCAAGACTGAAGCTTTCTTT
CDR3aa: CASSGQGKTEAFF
j_gene: TRBJ1-1
v_gene: TRBV10-1
d_gene: TRBD1
abundance: .

CDR3nt: TGTGCCAGCAGCTTAGATGGGCGGCAGGGGGGCTCCTACAATGAGCAGTTCTTC
CDR3aa: CASSLDGRQGGSYNEQFF
j_gene: TRBJ2-1
v_gene: TRBV11-2
d_gene: .
abundance: .

CDR3nt: TGTGCCAGCAGCGCGACCGGGACAGCGAATTCACCCCTCCACTTT
CDR3aa: CASSATGTANSPLHF
j_gene: TRBJ1-6
v_gene: TRBV9
d_gene: TRBD1
abundance: .

CDR3nt: TGTGCCAGCAGTTTAGACAGCCCCTACGAGCAGTACTTC
CDR3aa: CASSLDSPYEQYF
j_gene: TRBJ2-7
v_gene: TRBV28
d_gene: .
abundance: .

CDR3nt: TGTGCCAGCAGCCCCTATAGACAGGGGGCAGGTGGCTACACCTTC
CDR3aa: CASSPYRQGAGGYTF
j_gene: TRBJ1-2
v_gene: TRBV27
d_gene: TRBD1
abundance: .

CDR3nt: TGTGCCAGCAGCCAATACGGGGAAAAAGAGACCCAGTACTTC
CDR3aa: CASSQYGEKETQYF
j_gene: TRBJ2-5
v_gene: TRBV16
d_gene: .
abundance: .

CDR3nt: TGTGCCAGCAGCGCCGGGACGGACGGGGGACAGGGGTGGAACGAGCAGTACTTC
CDR3aa: CASSAGTDGGQGWNEQYF
j_gene: TRBJ2-7
v_gene: TRBV2
d_gene: TRBD1
abundance: once

CDR3nt: TGTGCCAGCAGTTTATCCCCCCTCGACAGTGATAGCAATCAGCCCCAGCATTTT
CDR3aa: CASSLSPLDSDSNQPQHF
j_gene: TRBJ1-5
v_gene: TRBV28
d_gene: .
abundance: .

CDR3nt: TGTGCCAGTAGTATAGTGGGTAGCGGCGCCTACAATGAGCAGTTCTTC
CDR3aa: CASSIVGSGAYNEQFF
j_gene: TRBJ2-1
v_gene: TRBV19
d_gene: .
abundance: .

CDR3nt: TGTGCCAGCAGCCAAAGGGGACAGGATTCCCTTGTGTACAATGAGCAGTTCTTC
CDR3aa: CASSQRGQDSLVYNEQFF
j_gene: TRBJ2-1
v_gene: TRBV14
d_gene: TRBD1
abundance: .